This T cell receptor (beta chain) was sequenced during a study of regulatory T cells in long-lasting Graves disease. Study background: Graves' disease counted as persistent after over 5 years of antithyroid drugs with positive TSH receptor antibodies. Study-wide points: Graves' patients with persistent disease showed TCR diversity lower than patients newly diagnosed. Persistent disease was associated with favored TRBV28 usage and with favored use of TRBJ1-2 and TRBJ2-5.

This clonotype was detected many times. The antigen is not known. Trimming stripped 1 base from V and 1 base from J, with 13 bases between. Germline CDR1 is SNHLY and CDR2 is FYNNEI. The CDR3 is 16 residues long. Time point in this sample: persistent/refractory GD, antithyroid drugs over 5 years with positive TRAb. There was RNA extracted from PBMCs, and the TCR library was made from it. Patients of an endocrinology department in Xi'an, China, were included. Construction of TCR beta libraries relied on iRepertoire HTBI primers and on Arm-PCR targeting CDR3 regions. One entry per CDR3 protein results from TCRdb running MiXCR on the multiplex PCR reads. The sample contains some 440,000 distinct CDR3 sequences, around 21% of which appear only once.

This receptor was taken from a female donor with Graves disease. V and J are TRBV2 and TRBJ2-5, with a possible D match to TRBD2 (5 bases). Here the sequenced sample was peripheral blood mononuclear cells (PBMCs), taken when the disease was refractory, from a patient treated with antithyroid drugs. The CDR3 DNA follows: TGTGCCAGCAGTGAAGGGGCTAGCTGGACCCAAGAGACCCAGTACTTC. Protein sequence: CASSEGASWTQETQYF.